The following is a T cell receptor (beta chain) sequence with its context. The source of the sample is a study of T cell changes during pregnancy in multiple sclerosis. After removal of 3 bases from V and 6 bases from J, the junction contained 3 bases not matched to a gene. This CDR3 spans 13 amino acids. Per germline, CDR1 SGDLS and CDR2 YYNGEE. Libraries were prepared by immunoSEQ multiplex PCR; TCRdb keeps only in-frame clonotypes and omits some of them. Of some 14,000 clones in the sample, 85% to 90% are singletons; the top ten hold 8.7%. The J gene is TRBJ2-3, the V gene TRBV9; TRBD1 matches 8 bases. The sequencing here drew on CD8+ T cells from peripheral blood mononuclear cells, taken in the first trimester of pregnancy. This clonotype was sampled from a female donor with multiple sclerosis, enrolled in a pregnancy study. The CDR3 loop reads CASSGYRGDTQYF. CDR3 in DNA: TGTGCCAGCAGCGGATACAGGGGGGATACGCAGTATTTT. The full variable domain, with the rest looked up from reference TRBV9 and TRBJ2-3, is DSGVTQTPKHLITATGQRVTLRCSPRSGDLSVYWYQQSLDQGLQFLIQYYNGEERAKGNILERFSAQQFPDLHSELNLSSLELGDSALYFCASSGYRGDTQYFGPGTRLTVL.